A single T cell receptor (beta chain) is shown here with its context. The data were taken from a study of blood T cell repertoires in COVID-19. Trimming removed 7 bases at V and 4 bases at J, with 13 bases between. Germline CDR1 is MDHEN and CDR2 is SYDVKM. This CDR3 spans 13 amino acids. Measured with immunoSEQ multiplex PCR; TCRdb has only the in-frame clones, and not every one. The data contain 75,000 to 90,000 clones, less than 90% of them singletons. The TCR sequence derives from a human donor in a cohort sampled during active COVID-19. The rearrangement uses TRBV28 and TRBJ1-1; D remains ambiguous. Material: peripheral blood. DNA for the CDR3: TGTGCCAGCAATCGCGGGCACGGCACTGAAGCTTTCTTT. Its translation: CASNRGHGTEAFF. The variable domain in full, with the rest retrieved from reference TRBV28 and TRBJ1-1, is DVKVTQSSRYLVKRTGEKVFLECVQDMDHENMFWYRQDPGLGLRLIYFSYDVKMKEKGDIPEGYSVSREKKERFSLILESASTNQTSMYLCASNRGHGTEAFFGQGTRLTVV.